This TCR beta chain was recorded in a study of T cell responses to AZD1222 COVID-19 vaccine. Profiled with immunoSEQ multiplex PCR; TCRdb holds only in-frame clones, not every one. The data contain 130,000 to 150,000 clones, about 91% of them singletons. V dropped 5 bases and J dropped 8 bases, with 19 bases sitting between them. CDR1 is SGHRS, CDR2 YFSETQ, per germline. This CDR3 is 14 amino acids long. Notes on this clone: Its antigen is as yet unknown.

Study outcomes and limitations: The CD4 TCRs associated with vaccination extended across spike and predominated at 160-218 and 743-854.

The starting material was peripheral blood, obtained on day 0 of AZD1222 vaccination. The chain links TRBV5-1 to TRBJ1-2, with D possibly being TRBD1 (5 bases). The sequence was obtained from an adult in good health. The CDR3 nucleotides read TGCGCCAGCAGTGACAGTTTAACGGGCGGGGGCTACACCTTC. Translation gives CASSDSLTGGGYTF.